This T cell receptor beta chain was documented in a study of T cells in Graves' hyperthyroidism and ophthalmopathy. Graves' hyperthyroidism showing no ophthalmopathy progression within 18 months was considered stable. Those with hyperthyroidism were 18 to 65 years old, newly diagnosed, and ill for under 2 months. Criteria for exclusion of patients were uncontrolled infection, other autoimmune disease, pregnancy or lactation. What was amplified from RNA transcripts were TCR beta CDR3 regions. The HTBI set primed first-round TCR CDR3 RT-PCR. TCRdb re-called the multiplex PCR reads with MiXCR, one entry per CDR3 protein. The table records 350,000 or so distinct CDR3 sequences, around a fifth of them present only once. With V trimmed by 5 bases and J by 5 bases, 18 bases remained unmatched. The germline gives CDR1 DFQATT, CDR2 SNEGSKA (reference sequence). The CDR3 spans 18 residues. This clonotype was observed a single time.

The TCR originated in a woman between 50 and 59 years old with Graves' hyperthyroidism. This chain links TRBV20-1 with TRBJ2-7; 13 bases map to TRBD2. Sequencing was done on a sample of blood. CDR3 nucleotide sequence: TGCAGTGCTCCCAGTCTTGGACTAGCGGGGGCGAAGTCGCACGAGCAGTACTTC. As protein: CSAPSLGLAGAKSHEQYF.